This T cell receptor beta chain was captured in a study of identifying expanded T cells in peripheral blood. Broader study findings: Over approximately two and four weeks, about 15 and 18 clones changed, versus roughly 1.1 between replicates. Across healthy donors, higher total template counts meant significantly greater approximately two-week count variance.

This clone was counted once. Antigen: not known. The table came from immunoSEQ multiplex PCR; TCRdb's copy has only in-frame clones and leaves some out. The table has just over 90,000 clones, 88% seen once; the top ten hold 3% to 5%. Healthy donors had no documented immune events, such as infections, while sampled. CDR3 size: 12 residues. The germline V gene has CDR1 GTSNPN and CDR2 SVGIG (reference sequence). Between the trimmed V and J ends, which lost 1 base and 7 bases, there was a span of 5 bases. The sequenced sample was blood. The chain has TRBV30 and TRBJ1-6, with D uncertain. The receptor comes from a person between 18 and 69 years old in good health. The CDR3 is CAWSAPNSPLHF. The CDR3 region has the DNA TGTGCCTGGAGTGCCCCCAATTCACCCCTCCACTTT.